This note documents a single T cell receptor beta chain sequence. Under the authors' procedure: Cell counts per sample came from amplifying reference gene primers. Assay: immunoSEQ multiplex PCR; the TCRdb copy retains only in-frame clones and omits some. V and J calls and clone size are as listed in that table; D and trimming were resolved from the DNA. The sample has fewer than 100,000 clones; around nine tenths are singletons. The data were taken from a study of blood T cell repertoires in COVID-19. Turning to the study itself: COVID-19 samples from acute and convalescent phases originated in the United States, Italy and Spain. The cDNA or gDNA used as material had been derived from T cells, B-cell-depleted T cells, or PBMCs.

After removal of 0 bases from V and 3 bases from J, the junction contained 0 bases not matched to a gene. In germline, CDR1 is SGHTA, CDR2 FQGNSA. The CDR3 extends over 14 amino acids. Input material: peripheral blood. The chain uses TRBV7-2 and TRBJ2-5; the match to TRBD2 covers 8 bases. This TCR derives from a human donor in a cohort sampled during active COVID-19. The CDR3 sequence is CASSLAAGEETQYF. In nucleotides, the CDR3 is TGTGCCAGCAGCTTAGCAGCGGGGGAAGAGACCCAGTACTTC.